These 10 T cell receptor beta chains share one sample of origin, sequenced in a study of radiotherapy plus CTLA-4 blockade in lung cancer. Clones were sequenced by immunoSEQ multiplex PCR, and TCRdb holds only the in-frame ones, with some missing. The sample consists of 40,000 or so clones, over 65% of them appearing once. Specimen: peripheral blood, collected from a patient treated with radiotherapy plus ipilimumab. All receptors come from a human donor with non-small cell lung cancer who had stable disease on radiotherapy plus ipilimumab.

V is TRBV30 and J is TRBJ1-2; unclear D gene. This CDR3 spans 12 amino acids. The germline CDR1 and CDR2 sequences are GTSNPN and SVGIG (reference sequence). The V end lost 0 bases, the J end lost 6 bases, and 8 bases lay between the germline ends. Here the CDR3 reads CAWSVGGDGYTF. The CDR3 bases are TGTGCCTGGAGTGTGGGTGGGGATGGCTACACCTTC.

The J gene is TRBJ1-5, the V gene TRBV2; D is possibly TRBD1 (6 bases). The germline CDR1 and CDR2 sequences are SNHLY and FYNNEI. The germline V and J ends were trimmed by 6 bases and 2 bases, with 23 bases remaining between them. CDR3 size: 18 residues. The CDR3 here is CASRGTPISGGGNQPQHF. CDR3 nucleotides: TGTGCCAGCAGGGGTACCCCAATTTCGGGGGGCGGCAATCAGCCCCAGCATTTT.

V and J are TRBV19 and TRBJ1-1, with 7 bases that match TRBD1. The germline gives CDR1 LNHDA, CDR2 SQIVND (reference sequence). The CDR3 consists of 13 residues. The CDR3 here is CVSGTDMNTEAFF. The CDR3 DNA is TGTGTCTCAGGGACAGACATGAACACTGAAGCTTTCTTT.

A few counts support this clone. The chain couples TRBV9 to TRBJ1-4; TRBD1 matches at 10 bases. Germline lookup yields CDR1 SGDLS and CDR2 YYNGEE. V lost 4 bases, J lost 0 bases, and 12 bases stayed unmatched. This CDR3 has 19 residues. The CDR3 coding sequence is TGTGCCAGCAGCCGTTCCGGGACAGGGGTCCCCACAACTAATGAAAAACTGTTTTTT. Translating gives CASSRSGTGVPTTNEKLFF.

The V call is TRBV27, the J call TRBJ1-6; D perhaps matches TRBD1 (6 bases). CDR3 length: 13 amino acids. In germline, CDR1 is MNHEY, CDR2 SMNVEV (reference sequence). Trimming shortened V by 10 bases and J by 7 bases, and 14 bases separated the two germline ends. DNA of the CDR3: TGTGCCAACACCGGGACACTCAATTCACCCCTCCACTTT. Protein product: CANTGTLNSPLHF.

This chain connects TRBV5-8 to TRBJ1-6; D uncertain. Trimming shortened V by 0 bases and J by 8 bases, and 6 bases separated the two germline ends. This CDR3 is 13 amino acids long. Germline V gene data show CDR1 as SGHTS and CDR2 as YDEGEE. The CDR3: CASSLGGDSPLHF. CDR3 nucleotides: TGTGCCAGCAGCTTGGGTGGGGATTCACCCCTCCACTTT.

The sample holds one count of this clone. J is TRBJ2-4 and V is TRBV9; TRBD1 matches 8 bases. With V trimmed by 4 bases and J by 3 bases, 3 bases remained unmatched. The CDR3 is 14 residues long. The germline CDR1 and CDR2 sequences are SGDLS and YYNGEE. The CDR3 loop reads CASSHGQGKNIQYF. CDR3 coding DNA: TGTGCCAGCAGCCACGGACAGGGCAAAAACATTCAGTACTTC.

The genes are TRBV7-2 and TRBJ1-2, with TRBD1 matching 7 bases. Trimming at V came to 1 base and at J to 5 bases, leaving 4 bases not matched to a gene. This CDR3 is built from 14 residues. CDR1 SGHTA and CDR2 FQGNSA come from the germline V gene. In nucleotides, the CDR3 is TGTGCCAGCAGCTTAGGACAGGGCCTTTATGGCTACACCTTC. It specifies CASSLGQGLYGYTF.

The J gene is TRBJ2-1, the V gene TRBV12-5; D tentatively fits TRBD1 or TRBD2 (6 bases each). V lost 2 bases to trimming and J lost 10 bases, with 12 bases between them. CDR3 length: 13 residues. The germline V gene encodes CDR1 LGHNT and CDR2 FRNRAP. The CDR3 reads CASGLIGGIEQFF. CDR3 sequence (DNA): TGTGCTAGTGGTTTGATAGGGGGGATCGAGCAGTTCTTC.

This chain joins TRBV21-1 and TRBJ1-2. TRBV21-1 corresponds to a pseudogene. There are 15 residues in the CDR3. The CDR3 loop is CASSKAPGANYGYTF. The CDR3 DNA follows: TGTGCCAGCAGCAAAGCACCGGGGGCAAACTATGGCTACACCTTC.